This TCR beta chain is from a study of tumor and adjacent non-tumor tissue in lung cancer. On the study more broadly: Aged about 31 to 80 years, patients included 10 men and several women with stage I to III disease. About 4.17 million productive TCRbeta reads were obtained per sample on average. Study findings and constraints: Normal lung showed higher cumulative top 100 clone frequency than tumor.

There are 17 residues in the CDR3. CDR1 SGHAT and CDR2 FQDESV come from the germline V gene (reference sequence). On this clonotype: Its antigen is unidentified. At one of its ends the junction is not consistent with the germline gene, which may arise from a read error.

The library came from three nested PCR rounds adapted from ARM-PCR protocols. MiXCR, run by TCRdb on the multiplex PCR reads, gives a single entry per CDR3 protein. The profile shows roughly 44,000 distinct CDR3 sequences, roughly three fifths of them singletons. This sample's RNA came from whole unsorted tissue. More than 3 cm separated this lung sample from the edge of the tumor. V is TRBV11-1 and J is TRBJ2-1; TRBD1 is a possible D gene (6 bases). The clonotype comes from a woman in her thirties or forties with non-small cell lung cancer. What was sequenced was distant non-tumor lung tissue. CDR3 region: CARSLRAPPTGDNEQFF. The DNA of the CDR3 is TGTGCCAGGAGCTTAAGAGCTCCGCCGACAGGAGACAATGAGCAGTTCTTC.